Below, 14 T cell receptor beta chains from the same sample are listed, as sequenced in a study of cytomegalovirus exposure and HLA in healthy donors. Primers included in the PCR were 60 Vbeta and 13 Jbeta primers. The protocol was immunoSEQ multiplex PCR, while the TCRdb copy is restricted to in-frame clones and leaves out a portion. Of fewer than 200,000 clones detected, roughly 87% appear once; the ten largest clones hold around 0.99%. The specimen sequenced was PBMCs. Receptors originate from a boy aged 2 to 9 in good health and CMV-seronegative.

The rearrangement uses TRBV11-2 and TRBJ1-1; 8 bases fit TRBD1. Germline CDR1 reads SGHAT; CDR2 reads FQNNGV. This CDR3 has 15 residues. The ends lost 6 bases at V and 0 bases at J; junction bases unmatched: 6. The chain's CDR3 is CASSWTGSLNTEAFF. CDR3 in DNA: TGTGCCAGCAGTTGGACAGGGTCCTTGAACACTGAAGCTTTCTTT. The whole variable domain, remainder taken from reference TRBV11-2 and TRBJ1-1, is EAGVAQSPRYKIIEKRQSVAFWCNPISGHATLYWYQQILGQGPKLLIQFQNNGVVDDSQLPKDRFSAERLKGVDSTLKIQPAKLEDSAVYLCASSWTGSLNTEAFFGQGTRLTVV.

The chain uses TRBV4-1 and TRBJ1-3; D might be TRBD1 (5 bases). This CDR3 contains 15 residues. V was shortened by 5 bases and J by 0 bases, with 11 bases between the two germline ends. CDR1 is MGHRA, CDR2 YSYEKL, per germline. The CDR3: CASSLQVHSGNTIYF. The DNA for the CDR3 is TGCGCCAGCAGCTTACAGGTCCACTCTGGAAACACCATATATTTT.

The CDR3 sequence is CASSPREVSGNTIYF. The CDR3 nucleotides read TGTGCCAGCTCACCAAGAGAGGTCTCTGGAAACACCATATATTTT. The J gene is TRBJ1-3, the V gene TRBV18; D is unresolved. CDR3 length: 15 residues. Germline lookup yields CDR1 KGHSH and CDR2 LQKENI. Trimming removed 2 bases at V and 0 bases at J, with 8 bases between.

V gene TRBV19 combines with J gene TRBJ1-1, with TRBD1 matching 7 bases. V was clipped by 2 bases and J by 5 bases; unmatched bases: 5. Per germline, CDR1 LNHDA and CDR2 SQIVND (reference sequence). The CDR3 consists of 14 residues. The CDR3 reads CASSIIGGRTEAFF. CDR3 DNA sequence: TGTGCCAGTAGTATAATAGGGGGCCGAACTGAAGCTTTCTTT.

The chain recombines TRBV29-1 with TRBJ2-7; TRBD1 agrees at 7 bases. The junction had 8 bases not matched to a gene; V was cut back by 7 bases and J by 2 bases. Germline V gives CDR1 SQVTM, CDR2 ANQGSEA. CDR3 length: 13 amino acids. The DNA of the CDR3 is TGCAGCGCCCAGGGGGACCCAGCCTACGAGCAGTACTTC. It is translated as CSAQGDPAYEQYF.

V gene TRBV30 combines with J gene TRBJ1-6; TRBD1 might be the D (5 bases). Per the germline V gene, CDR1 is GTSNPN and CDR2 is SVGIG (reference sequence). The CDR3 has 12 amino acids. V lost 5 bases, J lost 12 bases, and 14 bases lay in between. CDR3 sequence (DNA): TGTGCCTGGGGGACTGCTTTAAGACCCCTCCACTTT. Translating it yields CAWGTALRPLHF.

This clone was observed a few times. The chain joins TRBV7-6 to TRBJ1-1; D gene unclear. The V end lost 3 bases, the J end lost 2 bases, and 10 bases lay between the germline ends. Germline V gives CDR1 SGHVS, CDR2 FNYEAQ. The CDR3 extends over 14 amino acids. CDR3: CASSLKGGNTEAFF. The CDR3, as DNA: TGTGCCAGCAGCTTGAAGGGAGGTAACACTGAAGCTTTCTTT.

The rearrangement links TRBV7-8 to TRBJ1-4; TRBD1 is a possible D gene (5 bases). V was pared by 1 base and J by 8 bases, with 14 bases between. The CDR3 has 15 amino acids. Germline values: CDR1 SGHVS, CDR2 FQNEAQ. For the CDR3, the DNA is TGTGCCAGCAGCTTAGGCGTGGGGGGTGGCGAAAAACTGTTTTTT. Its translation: CASSLGVGGGEKLFF.

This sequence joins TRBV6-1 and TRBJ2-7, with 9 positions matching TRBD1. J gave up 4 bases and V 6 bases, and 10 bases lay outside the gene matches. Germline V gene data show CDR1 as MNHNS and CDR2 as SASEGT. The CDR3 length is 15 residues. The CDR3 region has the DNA TGTGCCAGCAGCCTCCCAGACAGGGGGAGGTACGAGCAGTACTTC. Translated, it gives CASSLPDRGRYEQYF.

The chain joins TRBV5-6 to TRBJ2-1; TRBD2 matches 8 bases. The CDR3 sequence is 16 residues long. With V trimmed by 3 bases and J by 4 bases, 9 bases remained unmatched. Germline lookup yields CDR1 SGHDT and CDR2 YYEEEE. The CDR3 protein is CASSYRAGALYNEQFF. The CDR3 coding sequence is TGTGCCAGCAGCTACCGAGCGGGGGCCTTATACAATGAGCAGTTCTTC. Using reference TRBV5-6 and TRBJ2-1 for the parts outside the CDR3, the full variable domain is DAGVTQSPTHLIKTRGQQVTLRCSPKSGHDTVSWYQQALGQGPQFIFQYYEEEERQRGNFPDRFSGHQFPNYSSELNVNALLLGDSALYLCASSYRAGALYNEQFFGPGTRLTVL.

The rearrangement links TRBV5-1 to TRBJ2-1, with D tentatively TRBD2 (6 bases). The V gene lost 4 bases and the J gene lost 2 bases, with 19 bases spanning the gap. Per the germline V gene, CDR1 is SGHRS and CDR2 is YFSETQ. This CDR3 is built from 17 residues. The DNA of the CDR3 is TGCGCCAGCAGCCAAGGACTATCCGGGAGAGCCTACAATGAGCAGTTCTTC. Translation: CASSQGLSGRAYNEQFF.

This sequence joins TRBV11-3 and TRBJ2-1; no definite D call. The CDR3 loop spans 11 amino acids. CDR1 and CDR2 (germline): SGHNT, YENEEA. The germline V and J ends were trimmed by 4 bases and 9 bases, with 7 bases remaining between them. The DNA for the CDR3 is TGTGCCAGCAGCTCAACTGGTGAGCAGTTCTTC. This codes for CASSSTGEQFF.

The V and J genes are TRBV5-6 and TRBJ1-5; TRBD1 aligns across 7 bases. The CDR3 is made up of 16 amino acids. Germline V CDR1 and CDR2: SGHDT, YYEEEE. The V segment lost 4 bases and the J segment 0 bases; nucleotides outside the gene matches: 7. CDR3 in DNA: TGTGCCAGCAGCCTGGGACAGAGTAATAGCAATCAGCCCCAGCATTTT. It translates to CASSLGQSNSNQPQHF.

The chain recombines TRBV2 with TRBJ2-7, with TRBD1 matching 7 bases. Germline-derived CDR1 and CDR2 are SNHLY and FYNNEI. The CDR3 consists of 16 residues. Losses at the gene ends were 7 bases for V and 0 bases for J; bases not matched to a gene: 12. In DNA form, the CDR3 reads TGTGCCAGCACCCGGGACAGCACAATTAGCTCCTACGAGCAGTACTTC. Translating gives CASTRDSTISSYEQYF.